This passage covers 3 T cell receptor beta chains from one sample sequenced in a study of T cells in Graves' hyperthyroidism and ophthalmopathy. The TCR beta CDR3 regions underwent amplification using RNA transcripts as the source. The TCR CDR3 was amplified in a first-round RT-PCR using the HTBI primer set. TCRdb reprocessed the multiplex PCR reads with MiXCR, giving one entry per CDR3 protein. The sample has under 650,000 distinct CDR3 sequences, about 17% seen once. Material: blood. The receptors originated from a woman in her 30s with Graves' hyperthyroidism.

The chain couples TRBV25-1 to TRBJ2-1, with TRBD2 identical over 7 bases. Germline V gives CDR1 MGHDK, CDR2 SYGVNS. There are 16 residues in the CDR3. V was clipped by 3 bases and J by 8 bases; unmatched bases: 13. In nucleotides, the CDR3 is TGTGCCAGCAGTGATTTGGGCGGGAGAATTTTCGATGAGCAGTTCTTC. Translating gives CASSDLGGRIFDEQFF.

In this sample, this clonotype turned up once. Because the CDR3 is missing its conserved closing phenylalanine or tryptophan, this is likely a read error. The chain employs TRBV20-1 and TRBJ1-4; maybe TRBD1 (5 bases). CDR1 is DFQATT and CDR2 is SNEGSKA in the germline V gene (reference sequence). There are 16 residues in the CDR3. The CDR3 DNA is TGCAGTGCGGGACGGACGCTCGTGTCCTATAATGAAAGACTGTTTGTT. This encodes CSAGRTLVSYNERLFV.

This clonotype was counted many times. The J gene is TRBJ1-1, the V gene TRBV12-3 or TRBV12-4; D uncertain. V gave up 3 bases and J gave up 6 bases, with 8 bases separating them. The CDR3 runs to 12 residues. The CDR3 loop reads CASSFSAAEAFF. The CDR3 DNA reads TGTGCCAGCAGTTTTAGCGCTGCTGAAGCTTTCTTT.